A single sample is the source of the 24 T cell receptor beta chains below, sequenced in a study of shared clonotypes between healthy human individuals. The method was immunoSEQ multiplex PCR; TCRdb's version includes in-frame clones alone and lacks a portion of them. The top ten hold about 0.32% of the sample, which has about 380,000 clones, around 96% seen once. The material sequenced was memory CD8+ T cells sorted from blood. As for subset: CD45RO+ cells pooled with CCR7-negative TemRA cells. The receptors stem from a man aged 30 to 45 in good health.

CDR3 bases: TGTGCCAGCAGCCAAGAGGGAGATCAGCCCCAGCATTTT. Translated, it gives CASSQEGDQPQHF. The chain recombines TRBV4-2 with TRBJ1-5; no firm D call. V was shortened by 0 bases and J by 5 bases, with 5 bases between the two germline ends. Germline V lookup: CDR1 LGHNA, CDR2 YNFKEQ. CDR3 length equals 13 residues.

The chain has TRBV6-1 and TRBJ2-3; 7 nucleotides match TRBD2. With 1 base clipped from V and 5 bases from J, the junction kept 6 bases outside the gene matches. CDR1 and CDR2 from the germline V gene are MNHNS and SASEGT. CDR3 length: 15 amino acids. The chain's CDR3 is CASSEVGEGLDTQYF. The CDR3, as DNA: TGTGCCAGCAGTGAAGTGGGGGAGGGCCTAGATACGCAGTATTTT.

The rearrangement links TRBV10-2 to TRBJ2-1, with TRBD2 matching 15 bases. The CDR3 covers 15 residues. CDR1 WSHSY and CDR2 SAAADI come from the germline V gene. Trimming at V came to 4 bases and at J to 7 bases, leaving 2 bases not matched to a gene. This CDR3 is CASSGTSGRGNEQFF. The CDR3 nucleotides read TGCGCCAGCAGTGGGACTAGCGGGAGGGGGAATGAGCAGTTCTTC.

This clone has only one observation. The rearrangement joins TRBV18 to TRBJ2-3; D uncertain. Trimming shortened V by 4 bases and J by 5 bases, and 10 bases separated the two germline ends. The CDR3 contains 13 residues. In germline, CDR1 is KGHSH, CDR2 LQKENI. For the CDR3, the DNA is TGTGCCAGCTCACAAAGGATATTAGATACGCAGTATTTT. Its protein is CASSQRILDTQYF.

The chain carries TRBV28 and TRBJ2-1, with 11 positions matching TRBD2. Looked up from germline, CDR1 is MDHEN and CDR2 is SYDVKM. V shed 6 bases and J 9 bases; nucleotides not matched to a gene: 22. The CDR3 runs to 19 residues. CDR3 bases: TGTGCCAGCAGCGCCGGGACTAGCGGTATTAGGCTGGGGTTGCCTGAGCAGTTCTTC. It yields the protein CASSAGTSGIRLGLPEQFF.

The chain carries TRBV28 and TRBJ2-2, with 14 bases identical to TRBD2. Unmatched junction bases numbered 9, after V lost 9 bases and J lost 3 bases. The V gene's germline CDR1 is MDHEN and CDR2 SYDVKM. The CDR3 has 17 residues. The CDR3: CASGLAGGSRDTGELFF. DNA for the CDR3: TGTGCCAGTGGACTAGCGGGAGGAAGTAGGGACACCGGGGAGCTGTTTTTT.

The chain employs TRBV27 and TRBJ2-1, with 14 bases fitting TRBD2. Looked up from germline, CDR1 is MNHEY and CDR2 is SMNVEV (reference sequence). This CDR3 spans 15 amino acids. V shed 4 bases, J shed 6 bases, and the junction held 2 bases outside the gene matches. The CDR3 DNA reads as TGTGCCAGCAGTTCGGGACTAGCGGGAGCCAATGAGCAGTTCTTC. Translating it yields CASSSGLAGANEQFF.

CDR3 nucleotides: TGTGCCAGCAGTTTCCCCGGGGCTAGCGGCCCACAAAAACAGACCCAGTACTTC. Translation: CASSFPGASGPQKQTQYF. The chain joins TRBV28 to TRBJ2-5; the match to TRBD2 covers 7 bases. This CDR3 has 18 residues. The germline CDR1 and CDR2 sequences are MDHEN and SYDVKM. J lost 6 bases, V lost 3 bases, and 19 bases had no gene match.

The chain uses TRBV19 and TRBJ1-4; D remains ambiguous. The CDR3 extends over 12 amino acids. V was clipped by 8 bases and J by 6 bases, with 10 bases between them. Germline CDR1 is LNHDA and CDR2 is SQIVND (reference sequence). CDR3 nucleotide sequence: TGTGCCAGTCGGAGCCCCCATGAAAAACTGTTTTTT. Protein sequence: CASRSPHEKLFF.

The rearrangement links TRBV5-1 to TRBJ2-4, with 10 bases identical to TRBD2. The CDR3 spans 14 residues. Looked up from germline, CDR1 is SGHRS and CDR2 is YFSETQ. Trimming at V came to 0 bases and at J to 6 bases, leaving 0 bases not matched to a gene. CDR3 in amino acids: CASSLGLAGNIQYF. The CDR3 DNA reads as TGCGCCAGCAGCTTGGGACTAGCGGGAAACATTCAGTACTTC.

This chain joins TRBV30 and TRBJ1-2, with 7 bases that match TRBD1. This CDR3 spans 13 amino acids. Germline CDR1 GTSNPN, CDR2 SVGIG (reference sequence). With V trimmed by 0 bases and J by 8 bases, 6 bases remained unmatched. The CDR3 protein is CAWSVQGTGGYTF. CDR3 DNA sequence: TGTGCCTGGAGTGTACAGGGGACGGGGGGCTACACCTTC.

The chain recombines TRBV5-1 with TRBJ2-1, with 9 positions matching TRBD2. This CDR3 is 17 amino acids long. J lost 9 bases, V lost 1 base, and 14 bases had no gene match. Germline V gene sequence: CDR1 SGHRS, CDR2 YFSETQ. CDR3 amino acids: CASSLNLVLAGISEQFF. CDR3 DNA: TGCGCCAGCAGCTTGAATCTGGTGCTAGCGGGAATTAGTGAGCAGTTCTTC.

The rearrangement joins TRBV5-1 to TRBJ2-3, with unresolved D. From germline, CDR1 is SGHRS and CDR2 YFSETQ. The CDR3 is made up of 15 amino acids. Between the trimmed V and J ends, which lost 0 bases and 2 bases, there was a span of 10 bases. The chain's CDR3 is CASSLAITDTDTQYF. Here the CDR3 DNA reads TGCGCCAGCAGCTTGGCCATTACAGACACAGATACGCAGTATTTT. Looking up the rest from reference TRBV5-1 and TRBJ2-3 gives the full variable domain: KAGVTQTPRYLIKTRGQQVTLSCSPISGHRSVSWYQQTPGQGLQFLFEYFSETQRNKGNFPGRFSGRQFSNSRSEMNVSTLELGDSALYLCASSLAITDTDTQYFGPGTRLTVL.

The chain employs TRBV5-1 and TRBJ1-1, with D maybe TRBD1 (5 bases). The V end was cut by 1 base, the J end by 11 bases, with 36 bases between. Germline V gives CDR1 SGHRS, CDR2 YFSETQ. This CDR3 spans 20 amino acids. DNA for the CDR3: TGCGCCAGCAGCTTGTATCCAAGCCTGGTTCCCGCAGGGATTTTGTTTTCGGCTTTCTTT. Protein sequence: CASSLYPSLVPAGILFSAFF.

The rearrangement uses TRBV4-1 and TRBJ2-7, with 10 bases aligning to TRBD2. The germline CDR1 and CDR2 sequences are MGHRA and YSYEKL. The CDR3 is made up of 16 amino acids. V was clipped by 2 bases and J by 2 bases; unmatched bases: 6. For the CDR3, the DNA is TGCGCCAGCAGCCAATCAACAGCGGGAGGGCCCTACGAGCAGTACTTC. Translating it yields CASSQSTAGGPYEQYF.

This chain links TRBV4-2 with TRBJ2-5, with 8 bases identical to TRBD2. The CDR3 contains 17 residues. Germline CDR1 LGHNA, CDR2 YNFKEQ. Trimming removed 0 bases from V and 2 bases from J; junction bases left unmatched: 8. The CDR3 DNA follows: TGTGCCAGCAGCCAAGATCGGAGCGGGAGCGGGCAAGAGACCCAGTACTTC. It encodes CASSQDRSGSGQETQYF.

The J gene is TRBJ2-1, the V gene TRBV25-1, with D perhaps matching TRBD2 (6 bases). This CDR3 contains 16 residues. Per germline, CDR1 MGHDK and CDR2 SYGVNS. Deletions cut 1 base from V and 4 bases from J, with 14 bases between. This chain's CDR3 is CASSESGAGLYNEQFF. CDR3 nucleotides: TGTGCCAGCAGTGAATCAGGAGCGGGCCTATACAATGAGCAGTTCTTC. The variable domain in full, completed from reference TRBV25-1 and TRBJ2-1, reads EADIYQTPRYLVIGTGKKITLECSQTMGHDKMYWYQQDPGMELHLIHYSYGVNSTEKGDLSSESTVSRIRTEHFPLTLESARPSHTSQYLCASSESGAGLYNEQFFGPGTRLTVL.

The chain employs TRBV4-2 and TRBJ2-2; D remains ambiguous. The CDR3 is 14 amino acids. Trimming took 4 bases from V and 5 from J, leaving 11 bases between them. Looked up from germline, CDR1 is LGHNA and CDR2 is YNFKEQ. CDR3 loop: CASSPNPYTGELFF. The CDR3 DNA follows: TGTGCCAGCAGCCCAAACCCTTATACCGGGGAGCTGTTTTTT.

The chain is built from TRBV25-1 and TRBJ2-1; 8 nucleotides agree with TRBD2. CDR1 is MGHDK, CDR2 SYGVNS, per germline. The CDR3 spans 15 residues. Trimming took 1 base from V and 6 from J; bases not matched to a gene: 5. In DNA form, the CDR3 reads TGTGCCAGCAGTGAATTGAGGACTAGCCCCAATGAGCAGTTCTTC. As protein: CASSELRTSPNEQFF.

CDR3 residues: CASKISASGSSYEQYF. The CDR3 DNA follows: TGTGCCAGTAAGATTTCCGCTAGCGGGAGCTCCTACGAGCAGTACTTC. This chain joins TRBV4-2 and TRBJ2-7, with TRBD2 matching over 10 bases. Germline V CDR1 and CDR2: LGHNA, YNFKEQ. With V trimmed by 9 bases and J by 0 bases, 11 bases remained unmatched. The CDR3 covers 16 residues.

This chain links TRBV2 with TRBJ1-5; D gene uncertain. This CDR3 region has 14 residues. CDR1 is SNHLY, CDR2 FYNNEI, per germline. V dropped 8 bases and J dropped 2 bases, with 13 bases sitting between them. The CDR3 bases are TGTGCCAGCCGCAAAGACATGGGCAATCAGCCCCAGCATTTT. Protein sequence: CASRKDMGNQPQHF.

The chain carries TRBV11-2 and TRBJ1-2; D call uncertain. Germline V CDR1 and CDR2: SGHAT, FQNNGV. There are 16 residues in the CDR3. The germline V and J ends were trimmed by 2 bases and 4 bases, with 17 bases remaining between them. The CDR3 protein is CASSLRGSLGVYGYTF. CDR3 sequence (DNA): TGTGCCAGCAGCTTAAGAGGCTCTCTTGGGGTCTATGGCTACACCTTC.

V usage is TRBV4-1 and J usage is TRBJ2-7; TRBD2 agrees at 10 bases. Trimming at V came to 4 bases and at J to 3 bases, leaving 6 bases not matched to a gene. Germline CDR1 is MGHRA and CDR2 is YSYEKL. This CDR3 is 15 amino acids long. In DNA form, the CDR3 reads TGCGCCAGCAGCCGACCTATAGCGGGAGGCTACGAGCAGTACTTC. Protein sequence: CASSRPIAGGYEQYF.

This clone is a singleton in its sample. The chain employs TRBV7-8 and TRBJ2-3; 7 bases are a match to TRBD2. J gave up 0 bases and V 8 bases, and 8 bases lay outside the gene matches. CDR3 length equals 15 residues. The germline V gene has CDR1 SGHVS and CDR2 FQNEAQ. This CDR3 reads CASASSGSSTDTQYF. In nucleotides, the CDR3 is TGTGCCAGCGCCTCTAGCGGATCTAGCACAGATACGCAGTATTTT.